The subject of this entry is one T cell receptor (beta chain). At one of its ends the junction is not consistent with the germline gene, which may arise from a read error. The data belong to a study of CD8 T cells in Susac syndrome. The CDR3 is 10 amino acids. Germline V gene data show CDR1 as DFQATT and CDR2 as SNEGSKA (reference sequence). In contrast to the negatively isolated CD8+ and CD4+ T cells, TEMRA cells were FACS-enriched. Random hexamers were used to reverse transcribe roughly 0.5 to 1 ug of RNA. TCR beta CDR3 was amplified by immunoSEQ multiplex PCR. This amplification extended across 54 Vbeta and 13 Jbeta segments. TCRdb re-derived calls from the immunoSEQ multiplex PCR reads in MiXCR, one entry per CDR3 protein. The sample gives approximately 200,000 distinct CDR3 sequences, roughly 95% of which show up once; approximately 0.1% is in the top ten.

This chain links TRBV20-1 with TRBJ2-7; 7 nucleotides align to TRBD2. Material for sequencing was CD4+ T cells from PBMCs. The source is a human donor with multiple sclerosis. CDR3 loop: CSLGGYEQYF. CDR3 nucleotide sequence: TGTTCACTGGGAGGGTACGAGCAGTACTTC.